This T cell receptor (beta chain) was captured by sequencing in a study of beta chain features in type 1 diabetes. TCRB transcripts that were expressed got sequenced, as all of the isolated RNA had been reverse transcribed. The average output of naive, central memory and regulatory T cell samples was about 3.57 million reads. TCRdb's table, derived via immunoSEQ multiplex PCR, lists solely in-frame clones and lacks some. The sample yields roughly 150,000 clones, 11% seen once. To note about this clone: Its specificity is unknown. Other DNA variants within this sample encode the same CDR3.

The CDR3 runs to 15 residues. Germline lookup yields CDR1 MNHEY and CDR2 SVGAGI. Trimming stripped 4 bases from V and 1 base from J, with 11 bases between. Whole-study findings and limits: In the patient group, naive, central memory and Treg TCRB repertoires seemed more alike than in the healthy donor group. Diminished insertions and augmented deletions at VDJ junctions characterized type 1 diabetes patients. Among all four CD4+ subsets, Type 1 diabetes patients had TCRB CDR3s that were moderately but significantly shorter.

The chain uses TRBV6-5 and TRBJ2-4, with D possibly matching TRBD1 (6 bases). The sequencing input was central memory CD4+ T cells from blood. This TCR was sampled from a man aged 18 to 30 in good health. The CDR3 DNA sequence: TGTGCCAGCAGTTTAGGGGGTTTCGCCAAAAACATTCAGTACTTC. Protein sequence: CASSLGGFAKNIQYF.